This TCR beta chain emerged from a study of technical replicates of blood from a few donors. This CDR3 is built from 15 residues. The germline gives CDR1 SGHDT, CDR2 YYEEEE. The trim removed 6 bases at V and 7 bases at J, leaving 12 bases unmatched. Assay: immunoSEQ multiplex PCR; the TCRdb copy retains only in-frame clones and omits some. This sample has over 50,000 clones, with 86% found just once. This rearrangement joins TRBV5-6 to TRBJ2-3, with TRBD1 identical over 9 bases. What was sequenced was PBMCs. This TCR was sampled from a human donor in good health. Some clones in this sample may be carry-over from other donors' samples. The CDR3 loop is CASTRGTGPPHTQYF. The CDR3, as DNA: TGTGCCAGCACAAGGGGGACAGGGCCTCCTCATACGCAGTATTTT.